This T cell receptor (beta chain) was obtained from a study of shared clonotypes between healthy human individuals. Study overall: The people who gave samples were two women and a few men aged 18 to 49.

Measured with immunoSEQ multiplex PCR; TCRdb has only the in-frame clones, and not every one. The table has roughly 2,500,000 clones, more than 85% seen once; the top ten hold 0.35% to 0.45%. Partitioning of CD4+ cells yielded a CD45RA+ naive subset and a CD45RA-negative memory subset. Trimming took off 2 bases at V and 7 bases at J, with 15 bases between the two ends. The germline V gene has CDR1 MNHEY and CDR2 SVGAGI. CDR3 length: 15 amino acids. The source of this sequence is a man between 18 and 35 years old in good health. Some clones in this sample may be carry-over from other donors' samples. The chain carries TRBV6-5 and TRBJ1-5; perhaps TRBD1 as D (5 bases). Specimen: naive CD4+ T cells from PBMCs. Subset in this sample: CD45RA+ positively selected. The CDR3 region is CASSYGRGRDQPQHF. DNA for the CDR3: TGTGCCAGCAGTTACGGGCGAGGGCGGGACCAGCCCCAGCATTTT.